The 30 T cell receptor beta chains below come from one sample, sequenced in a study of blood T cells in healthy people across ages. Using a J-beta primer mix together with a sample-barcoded 5' primer, a second PCR was run for roughly 7 to 11 cycles. TCRdb reprocessed the 5' RACE reads via MiXCR and lists one record per CDR3 protein. The sample records about 1.6 million distinct CDR3 sequences, almost 35% being singletons. Input material: blood. Receptor source: a woman in her 30s in good health.

This clonotype was seen ten or more times. The chain carries TRBV7-9 and TRBJ1-5; D is possibly TRBD1 (6 bases). The CDR3 runs to 13 residues. V lost 7 bases and J lost 4, with 11 bases in between. The germline V gene encodes CDR1 SEHNR and CDR2 FQNEAQ (reference sequence). CDR3 sequence: CASNQGGNQPQHF. CDR3 sequence (DNA): TGTGCCAGCAACCAAGGGGGGAATCAGCCCCAGCATTTT.

The chain has TRBV10-3 and TRBJ2-7; 7 bases map to TRBD1. CDR1 and CDR2 (germline): ENHRY, SYGVKD. This CDR3 spans 17 amino acids. With V trimmed by 0 bases and J by 0 bases, 8 bases remained unmatched. CDR3: CAISESPDRKDSYEQYF. Here the CDR3 DNA reads TGTGCCATCAGTGAGTCCCCGGACAGGAAGGACTCCTACGAGCAGTACTTC.

As for this clonotype: This may be a read error, as it is one base from a much larger clone. V gene TRBV7-9 combines with J gene TRBJ2-3, with TRBD2 matching over 10 bases. The CDR3 runs to 15 residues. CDR1 and CDR2 from the germline V gene are SEHNR and FQNEAQ (reference sequence). V dropped 3 bases and J dropped 2; count of bases not matched to a gene: 2. The chain's CDR3 is CASSFGLAATDTQYF. For the CDR3, the DNA is TGTGCCAGCAGCTTCGGACTAGCGGCCACAGATACGCAGTATTTT.

The chain employs TRBV27 and TRBJ1-1; 7 bases map to TRBD1. The CDR3 contains 12 residues. Germline lookup yields CDR1 MNHEY and CDR2 SMNVEV (reference sequence). V lost 10 bases, J lost 1 base, and 3 bases stayed unmatched. CDR3 bases: TGTGCCACCCGGACAGGGAACACTGAAGCTTTCTTT. Its protein is CATRTGNTEAFF.

This chain joins TRBV10-2 and TRBJ1-6, with D maybe TRBD1 (6 bases). The CDR3 totals 15 residues. Germline V CDR1 and CDR2: WSHSY, SAAADI. V was cut by 3 bases and J by 7 bases, with 13 bases left in between. The CDR3 nucleotides are TGCGCCAGCAGTGACCCGGGACATCTAAATTCACCCCTCCACTTT. Amino acids: CASSDPGHLNSPLHF.

The chain couples TRBV27 to TRBJ1-4; D is possibly TRBD1 (6 bases). Germline V gene data show CDR1 as MNHEY and CDR2 as SMNVEV (reference sequence). Between the trimmed V and J ends, which lost 6 bases and 2 bases, there was a span of 16 bases. The CDR3 contains 16 residues. For the CDR3, the DNA is TGTGCCAGCAGCCCAATCCGGACAGCTACTAATGAAAAACTGTTTTTT. Its protein is CASSPIRTATNEKLFF.

Remarks on this clonotype: Compared with germline, one end of the junction differs, possibly owing to a read error. This chain joins TRBV7-2 and TRBJ1-2; D might be TRBD1 (5 bases). CDR3 size: 13 residues. Germline CDR1 SGHTA, CDR2 FQGNSA. The CDR3 coding sequence is TGTGCTAGCAGCGGGGCTAGCACCTATGGCTACACCTTC. This gives the protein CASSGASTYGYTF.

This clonotype has only one observation. The chain uses TRBV7-9 and TRBJ1-1; D is ambiguous. The CDR3 contains 14 residues. Germline values: CDR1 SEHNR, CDR2 FQNEAQ (reference sequence). V lost 3 bases and J lost 4, with 12 bases in between. CDR3 region: CASSLMKGSTEAFF. The CDR3 bases are TGTGCCAGCAGCTTGATGAAGGGTAGCACTGAAGCTTTCTTT. The whole variable domain, filled in from reference TRBV7-9 and TRBJ1-1, reads DTGVSQNPRHKITKRGQNVTFRCDPISEHNRLYWYRQTLGQGPEFLTYFQNEAQLEKSRLLSDRFSAERPKGSFSTLEIQRTEQGDSAMYLCASSLMKGSTEAFFGQGTRLTVV.

The chain uses TRBV20-1 and TRBJ2-3; a weak D match, TRBD2 (5 bases). CDR1 and CDR2 (germline): DFQATT, SNEGSKA (reference sequence). The CDR3 consists of 14 residues. Trimming cost V 3 bases and J 6 bases, with 16 bases left between them. CDR3 bases: TGCAGTGCTAGTGCCGCATCCCGGAGGGATACGCAGTATTTT. As protein: CSASAASRRDTQYF.

Many counts were recorded for this clonotype. The chain recombines TRBV12-3 or TRBV12-4 with TRBJ2-5; 8 nucleotides align to TRBD1. The ends lost 3 bases at V and 5 bases at J; junction bases unmatched: 5. The CDR3 consists of 14 residues. The CDR3 loop reads CASSLSGGGETQYF. CDR3 sequence (DNA): TGTGCCAGCAGTTTGTCAGGGGGCGGGGAGACCCAGTACTTC.

CDR3 sequence: CASSLSLDGQFF. The CDR3 DNA is TGTGCCAGCAGTTTAAGCTTGGACGGGCAGTTCTTC. The gene calls are TRBV28 and TRBJ2-1; unclear D gene. CDR1 is MDHEN, CDR2 SYDVKM, per germline. Trimming shortened V by 2 bases and J by 12 bases, and 11 bases separated the two germline ends. The CDR3 consists of 12 residues.

There are many counts of this clonotype. This chain connects TRBV29-1 to TRBJ2-3, with 7 bases that match TRBD1. V lost 2 bases and J lost 0; bases outside the gene matches: 5. Germline-derived CDR1 and CDR2 are SQVTM and ANQGSEA. There are 15 residues in the CDR3. CDR3 sequence: CSVEKDRASTDTQYF. The DNA of the CDR3 is TGCAGCGTTGAAAAAGACAGGGCAAGCACAGATACGCAGTATTTT.

The count of this clonotype is one. The chain recombines TRBV20-1 with TRBJ1-5, with TRBD1 as a possible D gene (5 bases). Per germline, CDR1 DFQATT and CDR2 SNEGSKA (reference sequence). V was cut by 3 bases and J by 6 bases, with 15 bases left in between. This CDR3 region has 14 residues. CDR3 in amino acids: CSARGGLSVQPQHF. The CDR3 nucleotides are TGCAGTGCTAGGGGGGGACTCAGCGTTCAGCCCCAGCATTTT.

This clonotype showed up just once. The chain links TRBV11-2 to TRBJ2-1; D is unclear. The CDR3 length is 15 residues. Trimming left V 1 base short and J 5 bases short, with 12 bases between. Germline V CDR1 and CDR2: SGHAT, FQNNGV. The CDR3 sequence: CASSLALVGDNEQFF. In DNA form, the CDR3 reads TGTGCCAGCAGCTTAGCTCTTGTAGGCGACAATGAGCAGTTCTTC.

V is TRBV12-3 or TRBV12-4 and J is TRBJ1-5, with D possibly TRBD1 on 6 matching bases. The V gene lost 6 bases and the J gene lost 6 bases, with 12 bases spanning the gap. This CDR3 has 13 amino acids. The chain's CDR3 is CASRGASGQPQHF. The DNA for the CDR3 is TGTGCCAGCAGGGGGGCATCCGGTCAGCCCCAGCATTTT.

J is TRBJ2-1 and V is TRBV28, with 7 bases identical to TRBD2. CDR1 is MDHEN and CDR2 is SYDVKM in the germline V gene. The CDR3 length is 14 residues. V was clipped by 7 bases and J by 7 bases; unmatched bases: 10. As DNA, the CDR3 is TGTGCCAGCAACCTTGGGAGGGTAACGAATGAGCAGTTCTTC. Protein product: CASNLGRVTNEQFF.

The chain couples TRBV20-1 to TRBJ2-3; D unclear. V shed 4 bases and J shed 2 bases, with 16 bases lying between them. Germline CDR1 is DFQATT and CDR2 is SNEGSKA (reference sequence). CDR3 length equals 15 residues. For the CDR3, the DNA is TGCAGTGCTATTCGGTTTACAGAAAACACAGATACGCAGTATTTT. As protein: CSAIRFTENTDTQYF.

V is TRBV7-6 and J is TRBJ2-1; 9 positions match TRBD2. In germline, CDR1 is SGHVS, CDR2 FNYEAQ. The CDR3 runs to 13 residues. J was trimmed by 11 bases and V by 2 bases; bases with no gene match: 4. The CDR3 spells CASSLYSGGQQFF. The CDR3 coding sequence is TGTGCCAGCAGCTTATATAGCGGGGGTCAGCAGTTCTTC.

The table lists this clonotype with a few counts. The genes are TRBV12-3 or TRBV12-4 and TRBJ2-3; 10 bases are a match to TRBD2. The V and J ends lost 5 bases and 4 bases, in that order; junction bases with no gene match: 9. The CDR3 has 16 amino acids. In nucleotides, the CDR3 is TGTGCCAGCAGTCTCTGGGCTAGCGGGGGCCCAGATACGCAGTATTTT. It is translated as CASSLWASGGPDTQYF.

This clonotype was counted a few times. The chain uses TRBV6-2 or TRBV6-3 and TRBJ2-5, with a weak D call TRBD2 (6 bases). Germline V gene sequence: CDR1 MNHEY, CDR2 SVGEGT. V lost 2 bases and J lost 3, with 10 bases in between. The CDR3 runs to 14 residues. Here the CDR3 reads CASSYRTNEETQYF. CDR3 DNA sequence: TGTGCCAGCAGTTACCGGACTAACGAAGAGACCCAGTACTTC.

In this sample, this clonotype turned up a few times. The rearrangement links TRBV6-1 to TRBJ2-7, with a weak D call TRBD1 (5 bases). The J call may be wrong; the DNA end is better matched by TRBJ2-5. The germline V gene encodes CDR1 MNHNS and CDR2 SASEGT. The CDR3 covers 14 residues. DNA of the CDR3: TGTGCCAGCCTCAGGGCCCAGGCGGTGAAGACCCAGTACTTC. It encodes CASLRAQAVKTQYF.

There are a few counts of this clonotype. The chain is built from TRBV6-2 or TRBV6-3 and TRBJ2-7; D not resolved. Germline CDR1 reads MNHEY; CDR2 reads SVGEGT. V was shortened by 0 bases and J by 3 bases, with 9 bases between the two germline ends. This CDR3 is built from 14 residues. This chain's CDR3 is CASSYSWQSYEQYF. CDR3 coding DNA: TGTGCCAGCAGTTACTCATGGCAGAGCTACGAGCAGTACTTC.

This chain joins TRBV9 and TRBJ1-2; possibly TRBD1 for D (6 bases). V lost 3 bases and J lost 6, with 15 bases in between. Germline assignment: CDR1 SGDLS and CDR2 YYNGEE. The CDR3 covers 14 residues. CDR3 bases: TGTGCCAGCAGCGCCTATCAGGGGATTCATGGCTACACCTTC. It codes for CASSAYQGIHGYTF.

This clonotype occurred a few times. J is TRBJ2-5 and V is TRBV11-2; 9 positions match TRBD2. CDR1 and CDR2 (germline): SGHAT, FQNNGV. This CDR3 spans 15 amino acids. V lost 5 bases and J lost 3; bases outside the gene matches: 7. The CDR3 bases are TGTGCCAGCAGCCCTCAGGGCGGGGGGGAAGAGACCCAGTACTTC. Its translation is CASSPQGGGEETQYF.

This sequence joins TRBV6-5 and TRBJ2-5, with D possibly TRBD1 on 6 matching bases. The ends were cut back, 6 bases at V and 2 bases at J, with 13 bases in the middle. Germline loops: CDR1 MNHEY, CDR2 SVGAGI. The CDR3 is made up of 14 amino acids. CDR3 residues: CASRARGLQETQYF. In DNA form, the CDR3 reads TGTGCCAGCAGGGCTAGGGGGTTACAAGAGACCCAGTACTTC.

In this sample, this clonotype turned up a few times. J is TRBJ2-5 and V is TRBV6-5; 8 nucleotides match TRBD1. Germline V gene data show CDR1 as MNHEY and CDR2 as SVGAGI. Germline trimming cut 5 bases from V and 4 bases from J; bases unmatched to any gene: 9. The CDR3 spans 15 residues. The CDR3 DNA follows: TGTGCCAGCAGTAACCGGACAGGGTCGTCAGAGACCCAGTACTTC. The encoded protein is CASSNRTGSSETQYF.

Details on this clonotype: Mismatch with germline at one junction end may stem from a read error. The CDR3 here is CASSSRDARIRDTEAFF. The CDR3 nucleotides are TGCGCCAGCAGCTCCCGGGACGCCAGAATCCGGGACACTGAAGCTTTCTTT. This chain uses TRBV7-9 with TRBJ1-1; a weak D match, TRBD1 (5 bases). From germline, CDR1 is SEHNR and CDR2 FQNEAQ (reference sequence). The CDR3 has 17 amino acids.

The chain couples TRBV20-1 to TRBJ2-7; D gene uncertain. Trimming removed 5 bases from V and 0 bases from J, with 11 bases in between. The CDR3 runs to 13 residues. Germline V CDR1 and CDR2: DFQATT, SNEGSKA (reference sequence). The CDR3 DNA is TGCAGTGCTGGATCCAGCAACTCCTACGAGCAGTACTTC. Translation gives CSAGSSNSYEQYF.

The V call is TRBV20-1, the J call TRBJ2-7; the match to TRBD1 covers 10 bases. V was pared by 0 bases and J by 1 base, with 12 bases of the junction left unmatched. Germline lookup yields CDR1 DFQATT and CDR2 SNEGSKA (reference sequence). The CDR3 covers 18 residues. Here the CDR3 reads CSARDGRTGGPLSYEQYF. The CDR3 DNA sequence: TGCAGTGCTAGAGATGGTCGGACAGGGGGGCCTCTTTCCTACGAGCAGTACTTC.

About this clonotype itself: This sequence may be a read error, since a much larger clone differs from it by one base. The chain employs TRBV4-1 and TRBJ1-2; unclear D gene. The germline CDR1 and CDR2 sequences are MGHRA and YSYEKL. The CDR3 loop spans 14 amino acids. For the CDR3, the DNA is TGCGCCAGCAGCCAGGCGACGGCTAACTGTGGCTACACCTTC. Translation gives CASSQATANCGYTF.